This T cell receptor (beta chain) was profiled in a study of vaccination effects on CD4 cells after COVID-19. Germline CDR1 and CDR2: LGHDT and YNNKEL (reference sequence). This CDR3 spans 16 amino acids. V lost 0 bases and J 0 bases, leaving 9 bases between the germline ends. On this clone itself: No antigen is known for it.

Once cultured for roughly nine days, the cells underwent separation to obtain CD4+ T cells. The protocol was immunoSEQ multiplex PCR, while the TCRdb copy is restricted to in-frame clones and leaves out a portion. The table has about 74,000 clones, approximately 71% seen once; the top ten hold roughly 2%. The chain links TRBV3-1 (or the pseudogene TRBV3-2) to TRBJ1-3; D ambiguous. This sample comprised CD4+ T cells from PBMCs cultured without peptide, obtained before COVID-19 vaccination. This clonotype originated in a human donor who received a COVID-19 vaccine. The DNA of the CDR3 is TGTGCCAGCAGCCAAGATCGACGGATCTCTGGAAACACCATATATTTT. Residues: CASSQDRRISGNTIYF.